This entry lists 6 T cell receptor beta chains sequenced from one sample in a study of shared clonotypes between healthy human individuals. TCRdb keeps only in-frame clones here, not all; method: immunoSEQ multiplex PCR. Found here are some 240,000 clones, 60% to 80% of them singletons; the top ten hold 11%. Sequenced material: memory CD4+ T cells sorted from blood. This sample's subset: CD45RA-negative fraction. These receptor sequences come from a man aged 25 to 40 in good health.

This chain links TRBV18 with TRBJ1-3, with 9 bases matching TRBD1. Germline values: CDR1 KGHSH, CDR2 LQKENI. The V gene end was trimmed by 2 bases and the J gene end by 0 bases; junction bases not matched to a gene: 8. This CDR3 contains 18 residues. The CDR3 coding sequence is TGTGCCAGCTCACCAATGGGACAGGGAACCCGCTCTGGAAACACCATATATTTT. It yields the protein CASSPMGQGTRSGNTIYF.

The rearrangement uses TRBV28 and TRBJ2-1; tentative D call: TRBD1 (6 bases). The germline V gene has CDR1 MDHEN and CDR2 SYDVKM. The CDR3 consists of 14 residues. Trimming took 5 bases from V and 6 from J, leaving 14 bases between them. CDR3 residues: CASSVTGRFNEQFF. CDR3 DNA: TGTGCCAGCAGTGTAACAGGGAGATTCAATGAGCAGTTCTTC.

The V call is TRBV7-4, the J call TRBJ1-5, with a tentative D call TRBD1 (6 bases). Germline V lookup: CDR1 SGHVT, CDR2 SQSDAQ. This CDR3 has 18 residues. The ends were cut back, 3 bases at V and 0 bases at J, with 18 bases in the middle. The CDR3 sequence: CASSLARQDPHSNQPQHF. The DNA for the CDR3 is TGTGCCAGCAGCTTGGCTCGACAGGATCCCCATAGCAATCAGCCCCAGCATTTT.

This rearrangement joins TRBV15 to TRBJ2-3, with a possible D match to TRBD1 (6 bases). Trimming took off 1 base at V and 6 bases at J, with 11 bases between the two ends. Germline CDR1 LNHNV, CDR2 YYDKDF (reference sequence). This CDR3 is 14 amino acids long. CDR3 loop: CATSRAQRGDTQYF. CDR3 nucleotides: TGTGCCACCAGCAGAGCCCAAAGGGGGGATACGCAGTATTTT.

The V gene is TRBV10-3, the J gene TRBJ2-1; possible D gene TRBD1, 6 bases. Germline CDR1 reads ENHRY; CDR2 reads SYGVKD. This CDR3 comprises 14 residues. V lost 5 bases and J lost 0, with 8 bases in between. Here the CDR3 DNA reads TGTGCCATCAGTCCGGACAGCTCCTACAATGAGCAGTTCTTC. Protein sequence: CAISPDSSYNEQFF.

This sequence joins TRBV11-2 and TRBJ2-2; no reliable D call. The V gene's germline CDR1 is SGHAT and CDR2 FQNNGV. The CDR3 runs to 12 residues. V was trimmed by 5 bases and J by 3 bases, leaving 4 bases between them. The CDR3 region is CASSPYTGELFF. The CDR3 region has the DNA TGTGCCAGCAGCCCATACACCGGGGAGCTGTTTTTT.